The entry that follows covers one TCR beta chain sequence. CDR1 LGHDT and CDR2 YNNKEL come from the germline V gene (reference sequence). The CDR3 is made up of 13 amino acids. Between the trimmed V and J ends, which lost 0 bases and 3 bases, there was a span of 6 bases. The data were obtained in a study of blood T cell repertoires in COVID-19. Overall study context: In each case, the material was cDNA or gDNA derived from T cells, B-cell-depleted T cells, or PBMCs.

Measured with immunoSEQ multiplex PCR; TCRdb has only the in-frame clones, and not every one. Of some 400,000 clones in the sample, about 87% were seen once. The chain couples TRBV3-1 (or the pseudogene TRBV3-2) to TRBJ2-7; no clear D. The receptor's source is a human donor in a cohort sampled during active COVID-19. The sample taken for sequencing was peripheral blood. The CDR3 protein is CASSQERSYEQYF. The CDR3 nucleotides are TGTGCCAGCAGCCAAGAAAGGAGCTACGAGCAGTACTTC.